These 18 T cell receptor beta chains share one sample of origin, sequenced in a study of cytomegalovirus exposure and HLA in healthy donors. This PCR relied on a set of 60 Vbeta primers and 13 Jbeta primers. The assay was immunoSEQ multiplex PCR, and TCRdb's table has in-frame clones only and misses some. The repertoire holds some 80,000 clones, with around 81% as singletons. Sequencing input: PBMCs. The receptors derive from a man in his forties or fifties in good health and CMV-seronegative.

This clone was observed a single time. The rearrangement links TRBV10-3 to TRBJ2-3; 8 bases are shared with TRBD1. The CDR3 contains 14 residues. V lost 10 bases, J lost 3 bases, and 9 bases stayed unmatched. The germline V gene encodes CDR1 ENHRY and CDR2 SYGVKD. CDR3 amino acids: CARWTGRVTDTQYF. CDR3 nucleotides: TGTGCCAGGTGGACAGGGCGGGTTACAGATACGCAGTATTTT.

The chain links TRBV6-1 to TRBJ1-5; no firm D call. Trimming stripped 7 bases from V and 2 bases from J, with 9 bases between. Germline-derived CDR1 and CDR2 are MNHNS and SASEGT. The CDR3 extends over 13 amino acids. The CDR3 DNA sequence: TGTGCCAGCATGCCCGGGGGCAATCAGCCCCAGCATTTT. Its protein is CASMPGGNQPQHF.

In this sample, this clone turned up once. The chain joins TRBV5-1 to TRBJ2-5, with TRBD1 matching 7 bases. CDR3 size: 15 residues. The V gene end was trimmed by 0 bases and the J gene end by 3 bases; junction bases not matched to a gene: 5. Germline V gene sequence: CDR1 SGHRS, CDR2 YFSETQ. The CDR3 DNA is TGCGCCAGCAGCTTGGGGAAGGGGGCGAAAGAGACCCAGTACTTC. Protein sequence: CASSLGKGAKETQYF.

This clone appeared a few times. V is TRBV9 and J is TRBJ1-2; 8 bases line up with TRBD1. The CDR3 covers 13 residues. Germline V gene data show CDR1 as SGDLS and CDR2 as YYNGEE. V lost 3 bases and J lost 7; bases outside the gene matches: 5. This CDR3 reads CASSDRGGFGYTF. The DNA of the CDR3 is TGTGCCAGCAGCGACAGGGGGGGTTTTGGCTACACCTTC.

The chain links TRBV7-8 to TRBJ2-2; the match to TRBD1 covers 8 bases. V was clipped by 5 bases and J by 6 bases; unmatched bases: 8. CDR3 length: 15 amino acids. From germline, CDR1 is SGHVS and CDR2 FQNEAQ. This CDR3 is CASSIRGLAAGELFF. CDR3 DNA: TGTGCCAGCAGCATCAGGGGGCTCGCAGCCGGGGAGCTGTTTTTT.

The chain has TRBV5-1 and TRBJ2-3, with 7 nucleotides matching TRBD1. The ends lost 4 bases at V and 2 bases at J; junction bases unmatched: 10. Germline CDR1 and CDR2: SGHRS and YFSETQ. The CDR3 loop spans 16 amino acids. As DNA, the CDR3 is TGCGCCAGCAGCCCCCCGGGACAGAGTTCCACAGATACGCAGTATTTT. Translation gives CASSPPGQSSTDTQYF. The full variable domain, rest sourced from reference TRBV5-1 and TRBJ2-3, is KAGVTQTPRYLIKTRGQQVTLSCSPISGHRSVSWYQQTPGQGLQFLFEYFSETQRNKGNFPGRFSGRQFSNSRSEMNVSTLELGDSALYLCASSPPGQSSTDTQYFGPGTRLTVL.

This clone was seen a single time. The V gene is TRBV7-9, the J gene TRBJ2-7, with D possibly matching TRBD1 (5 bases). Germline V gene sequence: CDR1 SEHNR, CDR2 FQNEAQ (reference sequence). CDR3 length: 14 amino acids. V lost 5 bases to trimming and J lost 6 bases, with 17 bases between them. CDR3: CASSGAGLPSEQYF. CDR3 nucleotides: TGTGCCAGCAGCGGAGCAGGGCTGCCCTCCGAGCAGTACTTC.

This clone was seen a few times. The chain couples TRBV9 to TRBJ2-2; D possibly corresponds to TRBD2 (5 bases). This CDR3 spans 14 amino acids. CDR1 is SGDLS, CDR2 YYNGEE, per germline. V lost 2 bases, J lost 6 bases, and 11 bases lay in between. The CDR3 region is CASSVRVLSGELFF. The CDR3 nucleotides read TGTGCCAGCAGCGTGAGGGTCCTCTCCGGGGAGCTGTTTTTT.

The J gene is TRBJ2-3, the V gene TRBV28; TRBD2 aligns across 10 bases. Trimming cost V 6 bases and J 6 bases; bases outside gene matches: 21. The CDR3 has 19 amino acids. Germline-derived CDR1 and CDR2 are MDHEN and SYDVKM. This CDR3 reads CASSLPPRGSGRQLDTQYF. CDR3 bases: TGTGCCAGCAGCCTACCCCCTAGGGGTAGCGGGAGGCAGCTTGATACGCAGTATTTT.

The V call is TRBV6-5, the J call TRBJ2-7; perhaps TRBD1 as D (6 bases). CDR1 and CDR2 from the germline V gene are MNHEY and SVGAGI. The V gene lost 4 bases and the J gene lost 6 bases, with 16 bases spanning the gap. CDR3 length: 14 residues. The CDR3 DNA is TGTGCCAGCAGTTCTTTACAGGGATTTTCCGAGCAGTACTTC. Encoded protein: CASSSLQGFSEQYF.

The chain combines TRBV27 with TRBJ1-1; TRBD1 might be the D (6 bases). The CDR3 consists of 13 residues. CDR1 MNHEY and CDR2 SMNVEV come from the germline V gene (reference sequence). Deletions cut 4 bases from V and 9 bases from J, with 15 bases between. CDR3 in amino acids: CASSSVGALKAFF. CDR3 DNA: TGTGCCAGCAGTTCCGTGGGGGCCCTTAAAGCTTTCTTT.

This chain joins TRBV4-1 and TRBJ1-1; 10 nucleotides line up with TRBD1. With 1 base clipped from V and 4 bases from J, the junction kept 6 bases outside the gene matches. The CDR3 is made up of 16 amino acids. Germline-derived CDR1 and CDR2 are MGHRA and YSYEKL. CDR3 nucleotides: TGCGCCAGCAGCCAAGGACAGGGGGCGGGCGGCACTGAAGCTTTCTTT. It translates to CASSQGQGAGGTEAFF.

This clone has just one count. The chain combines TRBV4-2 with TRBJ2-1; 9 bases align to TRBD2. CDR1 and CDR2 from the germline V gene are LGHNA and YNFKEQ. The CDR3 extends over 15 amino acids. After removal of 1 base from V and 2 bases from J, the junction contained 0 bases not matched to a gene. The CDR3 bases are TGTGCCAGCAGCCAAGGGACTAGCGCCTACAATGAGCAGTTCTTC. It encodes CASSQGTSAYNEQFF.

The chain recombines TRBV2 with TRBJ1-4, with 8 bases aligning to TRBD1. The CDR3 has 15 amino acids. Germline V gene sequence: CDR1 SNHLY, CDR2 FYNNEI. V gave up 8 bases and J gave up 5 bases; unmatched junction bases: 10. DNA for the CDR3: TGTGCCAGCGGGTACCCAGGGGGCGCGAATGAAAAACTGTTTTTT. Translated, it gives CASGYPGGANEKLFF. Complete variable domain (other parts from reference TRBV2 and TRBJ1-4): EPEVTQTPSHQVTQMGQEVILRCVPISNHLYFYWYRQILGQKVEFLVSFYNNEISEKSEIFDDQFSVERPDGSNFTLKIRSTKLEDSAMYFCASGYPGGANEKLFFGSGTQLSVL.

The V call is TRBV6-1, the J call TRBJ2-1; D call uncertain. Germline lookup yields CDR1 MNHNS and CDR2 SASEGT. V was cut by 2 bases and J by 9 bases, with 14 bases left in between. The CDR3 runs to 14 residues. For the CDR3, the DNA is TGTGCCAGCAGTGAAAGAGTCTCCTATGGTGAGCAGTTCTTC. This codes for CASSERVSYGEQFF.

This clone appeared once. This chain joins TRBV5-5 and TRBJ1-5, with D perhaps TRBD1 (6 bases). CDR1 and CDR2 (germline): SGHKS, YYEKEE (reference sequence). The CDR3 runs to 16 residues. Trimming removed 4 bases from V and 6 bases from J, with 20 bases in between. The CDR3 is CASSPSRDIRGQPQHF. The CDR3 coding sequence is TGTGCCAGCAGCCCGTCCCGGGACATCCGGGGTCAGCCCCAGCATTTT.

The chain recombines TRBV5-8 with TRBJ2-1, with 7 positions matching TRBD1. Germline lookup yields CDR1 SGHTS and CDR2 YDEGEE. After removal of 4 bases from V and 0 bases from J, the junction contained 4 bases not matched to a gene. The CDR3 runs 15 residues. The CDR3 region is CASSPKGASYNEQFF. The CDR3 nucleotides are TGTGCCAGCAGCCCGAAGGGGGCCTCCTACAATGAGCAGTTCTTC.

The chain carries TRBV19 and TRBJ2-1, with D perhaps TRBD2 (5 bases). Germline V lookup: CDR1 LNHDA, CDR2 SQIVND (reference sequence). CDR3 length: 13 residues. The V end lost 5 bases, the J end lost 13 bases, and 18 bases lay between the germline ends. The CDR3 region is CASSVFKRMEQFF. In nucleotides, the CDR3 is TGTGCCAGTAGTGTTTTCAAGCGGATGGAACAGTTCTTC.